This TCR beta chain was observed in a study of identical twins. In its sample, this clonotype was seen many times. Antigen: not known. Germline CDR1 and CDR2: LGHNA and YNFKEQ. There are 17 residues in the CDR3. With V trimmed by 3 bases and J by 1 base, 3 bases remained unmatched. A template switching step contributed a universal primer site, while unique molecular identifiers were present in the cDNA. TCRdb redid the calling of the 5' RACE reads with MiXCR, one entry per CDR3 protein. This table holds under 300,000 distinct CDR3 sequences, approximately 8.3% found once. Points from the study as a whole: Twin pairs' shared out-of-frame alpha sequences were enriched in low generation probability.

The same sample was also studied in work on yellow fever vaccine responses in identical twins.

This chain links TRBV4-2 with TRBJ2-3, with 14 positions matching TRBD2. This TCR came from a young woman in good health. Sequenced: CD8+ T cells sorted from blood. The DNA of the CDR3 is TGTGCCAGCAGCCAGATGACTAGCGGGGGGGGCACAGATACGCAGTATTTT. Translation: CASSQMTSGGGTDTQYF.